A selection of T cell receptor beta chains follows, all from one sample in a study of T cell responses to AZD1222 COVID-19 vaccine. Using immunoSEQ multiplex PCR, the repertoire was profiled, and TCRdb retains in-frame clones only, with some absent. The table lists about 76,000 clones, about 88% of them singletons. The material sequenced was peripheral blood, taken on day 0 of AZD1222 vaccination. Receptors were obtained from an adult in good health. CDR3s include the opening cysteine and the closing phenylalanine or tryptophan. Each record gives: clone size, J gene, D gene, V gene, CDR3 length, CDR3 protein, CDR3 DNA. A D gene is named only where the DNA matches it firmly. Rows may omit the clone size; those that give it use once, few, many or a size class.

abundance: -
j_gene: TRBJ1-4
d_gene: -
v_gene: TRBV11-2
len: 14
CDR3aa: CASRDLRGGEKLFF
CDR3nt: TGTGCCAGCAGAGATCTAAGGGGGGGTGAAAAACTGTTTTTT

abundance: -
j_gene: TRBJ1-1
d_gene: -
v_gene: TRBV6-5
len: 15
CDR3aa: CASSYTKDPGSEAFF
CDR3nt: TGTGCCAGCAGTTACACCAAAGATCCAGGGTCCGAAGCTTTCTTT

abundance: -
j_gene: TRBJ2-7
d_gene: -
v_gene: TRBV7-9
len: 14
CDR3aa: CASSNPRRRYEQYF
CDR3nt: TGTGCCAGCAGCAATCCTCGGAGACGGTACGAGCAGTACTTC

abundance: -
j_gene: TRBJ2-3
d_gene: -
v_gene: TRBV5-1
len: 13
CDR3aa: CASSPTFGDTQYF
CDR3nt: TGCGCCAGCAGCCCTACCTTTGGAGATACGCAGTATTTT

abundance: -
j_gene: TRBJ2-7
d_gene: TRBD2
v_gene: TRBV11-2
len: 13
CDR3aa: CASSPGTSSVQYF
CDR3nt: TGTGCCAGCAGCCCCGGGACTAGTTCAGTGCAGTACTTC

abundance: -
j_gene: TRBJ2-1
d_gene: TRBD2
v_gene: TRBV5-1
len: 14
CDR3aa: CASSRASGGFEQFF
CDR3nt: TGCGCCAGCAGTAGGGCTAGCGGGGGATTTGAGCAGTTCTTC

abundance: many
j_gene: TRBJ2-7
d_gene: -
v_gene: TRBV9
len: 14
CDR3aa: CASSETSKSYEQYF
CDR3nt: TGTGCCAGCAGCGAGACTAGTAAATCATACGAGCAGTACTTC

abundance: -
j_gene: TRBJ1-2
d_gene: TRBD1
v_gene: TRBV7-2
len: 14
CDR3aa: CASSPRTGVRGYTF
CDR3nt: TGTGCCAGCAGCCCTCGGACAGGGGTGCGGGGCTACACCTTC

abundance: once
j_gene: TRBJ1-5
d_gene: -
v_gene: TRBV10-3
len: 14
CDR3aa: CAIMDGTSNQPQHF
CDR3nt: TGTGCCATCATGGACGGTACTAGCAATCAGCCCCAGCATTTT

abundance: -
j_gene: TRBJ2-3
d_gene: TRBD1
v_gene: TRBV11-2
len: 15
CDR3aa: CASSAGQGASDTQYF
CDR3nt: TGTGCCAGCAGCGCTGGACAGGGGGCGTCAGATACGCAGTATTTT

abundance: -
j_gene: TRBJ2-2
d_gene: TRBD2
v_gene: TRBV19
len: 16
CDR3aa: CASSRLDGTSPGELFF
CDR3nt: TGTGCCAGTAGTAGACTTGACGGGACTAGCCCCGGGGAGCTGTTTTTT

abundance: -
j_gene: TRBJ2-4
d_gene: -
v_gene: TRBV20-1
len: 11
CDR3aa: CSADRENIQYF
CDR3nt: TGCAGTGCTGACCGGGAAAACATTCAGTACTTC

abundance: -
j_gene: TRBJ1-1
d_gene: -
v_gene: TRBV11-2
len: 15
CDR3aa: CASSISGDMNTEAFF
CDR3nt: TGTGCCAGCAGCATATCAGGGGATATGAACACTGAAGCTTTCTTT

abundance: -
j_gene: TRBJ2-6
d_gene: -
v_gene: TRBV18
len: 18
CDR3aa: CASSRYREKGSGANVLTF
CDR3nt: TGTGCCAGCTCACGTTACAGGGAAAAGGGCTCTGGGGCCAACGTCCTGACTTTC

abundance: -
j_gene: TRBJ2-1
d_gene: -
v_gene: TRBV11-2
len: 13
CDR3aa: CASSLGHINEQFF
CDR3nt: TGTGCCAGCAGCTTAGGACATATCAATGAGCAGTTCTTC

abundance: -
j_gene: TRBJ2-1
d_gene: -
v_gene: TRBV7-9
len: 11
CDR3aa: CASSLLDEQFF
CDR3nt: TGTGCCAGCAGCCTCCTGGATGAGCAGTTCTTC

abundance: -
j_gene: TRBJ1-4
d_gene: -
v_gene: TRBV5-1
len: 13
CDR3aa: CASTRDTNEKLFF
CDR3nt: TGCGCCAGCACCCGGGACACTAATGAAAAACTGTTTTTT

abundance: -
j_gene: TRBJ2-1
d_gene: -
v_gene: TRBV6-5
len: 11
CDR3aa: CASSYVQNQFF
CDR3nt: TGTGCCAGCAGTTACGTCCAGAACCAGTTCTTC

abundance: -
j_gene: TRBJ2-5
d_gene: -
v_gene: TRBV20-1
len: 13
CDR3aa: CSASQGNQETQYF
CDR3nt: TGCAGTGCTAGTCAGGGGAACCAAGAGACCCAGTACTTC

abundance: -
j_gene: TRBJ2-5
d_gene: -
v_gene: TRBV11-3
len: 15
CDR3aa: CASSFATGLQETQYF
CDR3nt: TGTGCCAGCAGCTTCGCCACAGGGCTTCAAGAGACCCAGTACTTC

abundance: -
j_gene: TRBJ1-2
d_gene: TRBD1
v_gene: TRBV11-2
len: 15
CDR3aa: CASSLLTGGYEGYTF
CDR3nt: TGTGCCAGCAGCTTATTAACAGGGGGTTACGAGGGCTACACCTTC

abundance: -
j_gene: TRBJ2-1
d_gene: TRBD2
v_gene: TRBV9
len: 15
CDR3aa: CASSVTSGVFNEQFF
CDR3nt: TGTGCCAGCAGCGTAACTAGCGGGGTATTCAATGAGCAGTTCTTC

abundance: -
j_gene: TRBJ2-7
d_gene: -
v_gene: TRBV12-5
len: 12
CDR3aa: CATGSLTYEQYF
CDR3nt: TGTGCAACCGGGAGCCTAACCTACGAGCAGTACTTC

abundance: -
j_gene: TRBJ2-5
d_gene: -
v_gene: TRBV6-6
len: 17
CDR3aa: CASSRGPRRSSQETQYF
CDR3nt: TGTGCCAGCAGTCGGGGCCCCCGTCGGAGCTCCCAAGAGACCCAGTACTTC

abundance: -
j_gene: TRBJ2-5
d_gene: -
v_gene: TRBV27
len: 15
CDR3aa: CASSLGAGQHETQYF
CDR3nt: TGTGCCAGCAGTTTAGGTGCGGGACAGCACGAGACCCAGTACTTC

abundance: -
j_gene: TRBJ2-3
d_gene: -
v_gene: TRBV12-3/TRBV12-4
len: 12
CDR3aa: CASSPHPDTQYF
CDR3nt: TGTGCCAGCAGTCCCCACCCTGATACGCAGTATTTT

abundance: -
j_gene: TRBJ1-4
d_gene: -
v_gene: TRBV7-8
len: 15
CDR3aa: CASSPLSTAAEKLFF
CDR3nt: TGTGCCAGCAGCCCCCTCTCGACAGCGGCGGAAAAACTGTTTTTT

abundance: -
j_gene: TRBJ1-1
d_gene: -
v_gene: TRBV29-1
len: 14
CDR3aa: CSVEAWGGITEAFF
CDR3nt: TGCAGCGTTGAAGCTTGGGGGGGCATCACTGAAGCTTTCTTT

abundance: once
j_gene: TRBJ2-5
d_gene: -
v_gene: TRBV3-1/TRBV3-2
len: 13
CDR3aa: CASSHSYQETQYF
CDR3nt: TGTGCCAGCAGCCATTCGTACCAAGAGACCCAGTACTTC

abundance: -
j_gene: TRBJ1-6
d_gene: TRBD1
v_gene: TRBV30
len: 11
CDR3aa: CAWRRGQPLHF
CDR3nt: TGTGCCTGGAGAAGGGGGCAGCCACTCCACTTT

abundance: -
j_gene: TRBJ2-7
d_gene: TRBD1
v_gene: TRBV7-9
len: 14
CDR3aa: CASSLVGQVYEQYF
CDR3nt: TGTGCCAGCAGCTTAGTGGGACAGGTTTACGAGCAGTACTTC

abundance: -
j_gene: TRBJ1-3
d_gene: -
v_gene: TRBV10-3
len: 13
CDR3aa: CAISEGPRDTIYF
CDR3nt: TGTGCCATCAGTGAGGGGCCAAGGGACACCATATATTTT

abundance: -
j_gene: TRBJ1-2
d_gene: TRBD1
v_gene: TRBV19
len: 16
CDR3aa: CASSRGQGEPHYGYTF
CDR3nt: TGTGCCAGTAGTCGGGGACAGGGAGAACCCCACTATGGCTACACCTTC

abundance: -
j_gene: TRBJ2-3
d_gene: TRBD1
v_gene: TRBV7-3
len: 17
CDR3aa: CASSTGQGITSTDTQYF
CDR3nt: TGTGCCAGCAGCACGGGACAGGGGATAACTAGCACAGATACGCAGTATTTT

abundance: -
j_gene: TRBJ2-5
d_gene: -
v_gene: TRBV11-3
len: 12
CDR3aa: CASSSAQETQYF
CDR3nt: TGTGCCAGCAGCTCTGCCCAAGAGACCCAGTACTTC

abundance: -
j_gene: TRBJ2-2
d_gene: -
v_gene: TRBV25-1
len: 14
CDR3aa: CATGRGAVTGELFF
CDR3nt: TGTGCCACAGGACGCGGGGCCGTCACCGGGGAGCTGTTTTTT

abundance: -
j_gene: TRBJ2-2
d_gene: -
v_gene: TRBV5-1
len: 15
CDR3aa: CASSLRTVDTGELFF
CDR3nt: TGCGCCAGCAGCCTGCGGACAGTAGACACCGGGGAGCTGTTTTTT

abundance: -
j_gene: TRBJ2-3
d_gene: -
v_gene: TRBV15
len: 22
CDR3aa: CATSRDWSESLGGPYSTDTQYF
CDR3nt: TGTGCCACCAGCAGAGATTGGTCGGAGAGCCTGGGGGGGCCGTATTCCACAGATACGCAGTATTTT

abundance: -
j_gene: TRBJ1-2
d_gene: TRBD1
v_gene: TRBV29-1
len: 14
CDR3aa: CSAWDSDTNYGYTF
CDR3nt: TGCAGCGCTTGGGACAGCGACACTAACTATGGCTACACCTTC

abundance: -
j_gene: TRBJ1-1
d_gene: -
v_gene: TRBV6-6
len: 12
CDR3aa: CASSRSNTEAFF
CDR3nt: TGTGCCAGCAGTCGATCGAACACTGAAGCTTTCTTT

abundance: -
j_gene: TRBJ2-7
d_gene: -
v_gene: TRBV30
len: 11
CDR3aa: CAWSQVYEQYF
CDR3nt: TGTGCCTGGAGTCAGGTCTACGAGCAGTACTTC

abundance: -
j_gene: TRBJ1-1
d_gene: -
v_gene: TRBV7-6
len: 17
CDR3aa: CASSPVFRREARTEAFF
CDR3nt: TGTGCCAGCAGCCCCGTATTCAGGAGGGAAGCTAGGACTGAAGCTTTCTTT

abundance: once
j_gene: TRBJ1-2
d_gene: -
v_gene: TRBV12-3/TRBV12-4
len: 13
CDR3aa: CASSLMGNYGYTF
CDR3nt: TGTGCCAGCAGTTTAATGGGGAACTATGGCTACACCTTC

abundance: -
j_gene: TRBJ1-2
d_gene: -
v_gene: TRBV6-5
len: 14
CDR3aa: CASSLGGANYGYTF
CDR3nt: TGTGCCAGCAGTTTAGGCGGAGCTAACTATGGCTACACCTTC

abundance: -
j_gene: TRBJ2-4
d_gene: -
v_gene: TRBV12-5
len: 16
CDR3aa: CASGLGLGLAKNIQYF
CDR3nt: TGTGCTAGTGGTTTGGGTTTGGGGTTAGCCAAAAACATTCAGTACTTC

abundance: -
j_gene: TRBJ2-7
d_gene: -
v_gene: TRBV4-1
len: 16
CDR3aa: CASSQRFTVSSYEQYF
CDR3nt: TGCGCCAGCAGCCAACGGTTCACAGTGAGCTCCTACGAGCAGTACTTC

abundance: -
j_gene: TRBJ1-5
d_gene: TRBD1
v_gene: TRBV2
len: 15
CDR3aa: CASNQGAYSNQPQHF
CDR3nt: TGTGCCAGCAACCAGGGGGCATATAGCAATCAGCCCCAGCATTTT

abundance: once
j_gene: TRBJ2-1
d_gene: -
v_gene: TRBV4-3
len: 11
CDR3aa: CASSLSDEQFF
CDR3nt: TGCGCCAGCAGCCTAAGCGATGAGCAGTTCTTC

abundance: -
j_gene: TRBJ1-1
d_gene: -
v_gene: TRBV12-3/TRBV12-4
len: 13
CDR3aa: CASSWGQNTEAFF
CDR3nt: TGTGCCAGCAGTTGGGGGCAGAACACTGAAGCTTTCTTT